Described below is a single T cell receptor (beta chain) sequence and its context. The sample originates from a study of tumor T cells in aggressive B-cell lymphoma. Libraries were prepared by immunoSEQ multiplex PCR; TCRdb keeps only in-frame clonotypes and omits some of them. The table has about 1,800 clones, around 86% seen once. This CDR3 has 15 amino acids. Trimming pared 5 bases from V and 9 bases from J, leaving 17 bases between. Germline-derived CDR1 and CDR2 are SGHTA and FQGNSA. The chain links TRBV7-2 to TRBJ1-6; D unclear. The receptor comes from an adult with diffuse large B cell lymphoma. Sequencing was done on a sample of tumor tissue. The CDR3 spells CASSPPSIAGSPLHF. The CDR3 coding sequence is TGTGCCAGCAGCCCCCCCAGTATAGCGGGTTCACCCCTCCACTTT.